The 12 T cell receptor beta chains below were found in one sample sequenced in a study of CD8+ T cells in alopecia areata. Extracted RNA was reverse transcribed, and the resulting cDNA served as sequencing template. The table came from immunoSEQ multiplex PCR; TCRdb's copy has only in-frame clones and leaves some out. The data show 10,000 to 15,000 clones, around 62% seen once. Peripheral blood and lesional scalp punch biopsies came from alopecia areata patients. The sequenced sample was skin. Receptors originate from a human donor with alopecia areata.

This chain links TRBV30 with TRBJ1-5; no reliable D call. With 3 bases removed from V and 7 bases from J, the gap between germline ends came to 10 bases. Germline V gives CDR1 GTSNPN, CDR2 SVGIG (reference sequence). CDR3 length: 12 residues. CDR3 sequence reads: CAWRKEGQPQHF. The CDR3 bases are TGTGCCTGGAGAAAAGAAGGACAGCCCCAGCATTTT.

The chain employs TRBV6-5 and TRBJ2-5; a possible D gene is TRBD2 (5 bases). Per germline, CDR1 MNHEY and CDR2 SVGAGI. This CDR3 is built from 13 residues. Deletions cut 6 bases from V and 3 bases from J, with 11 bases between. The CDR3 coding sequence is TGTGCCAGCAGCCTCGACGGGGAAGAGACCCAGTACTTC. Its protein product is CASSLDGEETQYF.

This chain uses TRBV28 with TRBJ1-5; unclear D gene. Germline V gene lookup returns CDR1 MDHEN and CDR2 SYDVKM. Trimming shortened V by 2 bases and J by 7 bases, and 9 bases separated the two germline ends. The length of the CDR3 is 13 residues. The CDR3 region has the DNA TGTGCCAGCAGTTTAACTCCGCGGCAGCCCCAGCATTTT. This codes for CASSLTPRQPQHF.

The chain joins TRBV14 to TRBJ2-7, with D uncertain. This CDR3 has 14 amino acids. CDR1 and CDR2 (germline): SGHDN, FVKESK. The ends were cut back, 1 base at V and 0 bases at J, with 7 bases in the middle. This chain's CDR3 is CASSQVQSSYEQYF. The CDR3 DNA is TGTGCCAGCAGCCAAGTTCAGTCCTCCTACGAGCAGTACTTC.

About this clone: Other DNA sequences of this sample code for an identical CDR3. The V call is TRBV7-8, the J call TRBJ2-3, with D unresolved. Germline CDR1 is SGHVS and CDR2 is FQNEAQ. V was pared by 1 base and J by 4 bases, with 9 bases between. This CDR3 contains 14 residues. The CDR3 reads CASSLELWADTQYF. CDR3 coding DNA: TGTGCCAGCAGCTTAGAGCTCTGGGCAGATACGCAGTATTTT.

This sequence joins TRBV5-1 and TRBJ1-2, with D uncertain. CDR1 and CDR2 (germline): SGHRS, YFSETQ. The CDR3 is 14 amino acids. V lost 0 bases and J 3 bases, leaving 9 bases between the germline ends. CDR3 in amino acids: CASSLAFGDYGYTF. CDR3 bases: TGCGCCAGCAGCTTGGCTTTTGGTGACTATGGCTACACCTTC.

V gene TRBV9 combines with J gene TRBJ2-7; D not certain. Germline V gene lookup returns CDR1 SGDLS and CDR2 YYNGEE. Deletions cut 6 bases from V and 5 bases from J, with 6 bases between. CDR3 size: 10 residues. The CDR3 sequence: CASTSNEQYF. The CDR3 DNA reads TGTGCCAGCACCTCGAACGAGCAGTACTTC.

The chain joins TRBV30 to TRBJ2-2; 10 bases agree with TRBD2. Per germline, CDR1 GTSNPN and CDR2 SVGIG (reference sequence). With 2 bases clipped from V and 7 bases from J, the junction kept 4 bases outside the gene matches. The CDR3 is made up of 14 amino acids. CDR3 sequence: CAWSLLAGVGELFF. The CDR3, as DNA: TGTGCCTGGAGTCTCCTAGCGGGAGTCGGGGAGCTGTTTTTT.

The rearrangement joins TRBV30 to TRBJ2-6; D ambiguous. The V gene's germline CDR1 is GTSNPN and CDR2 SVGIG (reference sequence). This CDR3 has 16 amino acids. Between the trimmed V and J ends, which lost 3 bases and 0 bases, there was a span of 12 bases. The CDR3 protein is CAWSRHNPSGANVLTF. CDR3 DNA sequence: TGTGCCTGGAGCCGACACAACCCCTCTGGGGCCAACGTCCTGACTTTC.

The chain employs TRBV5-1 and TRBJ2-1; D may be TRBD1 (5 bases). V gave up 1 base and J gave up 3 bases, with 29 bases separating them. There are 21 residues in the CDR3. Germline V gene sequence: CDR1 SGHRS, CDR2 YFSETQ. This CDR3 is CASSLPPEWTLSSLNYNEQFF. The CDR3 DNA reads TGCGCCAGCAGCTTGCCGCCTGAGTGGACACTTTCCTCTCTCAACTACAATGAGCAGTTCTTC.

This chain connects TRBV18 to TRBJ2-5; possible D gene TRBD1, 5 bases. V lost 2 bases and J lost 3, with 10 bases in between. The germline V gene has CDR1 KGHSH and CDR2 LQKENI. The CDR3 totals 14 residues. The CDR3 bases are TGTGCCAGCTCACCAGTGACAGATAAAGAGACCCAGTACTTC. It is translated as CASSPVTDKETQYF.

This clone was seen a few times. The chain has TRBV6-1 and TRBJ2-7; D possibly corresponds to TRBD1 (6 bases). This CDR3 spans 13 amino acids. Germline V gene sequence: CDR1 MNHNS, CDR2 SASEGT. V was pared by 6 bases and J by 5 bases, with 14 bases between. CDR3: CASSPIQGNEQYF. The CDR3, as DNA: TGTGCCAGCAGCCCAATACAGGGAAACGAGCAGTACTTC.